This TCR beta chain was obtained from a study of T cell repertoires in cytomegalovirus infection. This CDR3 has 15 amino acids. V shed 7 bases and J shed 2 bases, with 17 bases lying between them. Per germline, CDR1 SGHTA and CDR2 FQGNSA. Ten or more counts support this clonotype. TCRdb called the reads again in MiXCR, with one record for every CDR3 protein. The sample includes about 450,000 distinct CDR3 sequences, roughly 31% of them seen just once. This chain connects TRBV7-2 to TRBJ1-1; tentative D call: TRBD1 (5 bases). Sequencing used PBMCs. The clonotype comes from a human donor in good health (CMV status not recorded). Some clones in this sample may be carry-over from other donors' samples. This chain's CDR3 is CASTPGHSQNTEAFF. In DNA form, the CDR3 reads TGTGCCAGCACCCCCGGACATTCTCAAAACACTGAAGCTTTCTTT.